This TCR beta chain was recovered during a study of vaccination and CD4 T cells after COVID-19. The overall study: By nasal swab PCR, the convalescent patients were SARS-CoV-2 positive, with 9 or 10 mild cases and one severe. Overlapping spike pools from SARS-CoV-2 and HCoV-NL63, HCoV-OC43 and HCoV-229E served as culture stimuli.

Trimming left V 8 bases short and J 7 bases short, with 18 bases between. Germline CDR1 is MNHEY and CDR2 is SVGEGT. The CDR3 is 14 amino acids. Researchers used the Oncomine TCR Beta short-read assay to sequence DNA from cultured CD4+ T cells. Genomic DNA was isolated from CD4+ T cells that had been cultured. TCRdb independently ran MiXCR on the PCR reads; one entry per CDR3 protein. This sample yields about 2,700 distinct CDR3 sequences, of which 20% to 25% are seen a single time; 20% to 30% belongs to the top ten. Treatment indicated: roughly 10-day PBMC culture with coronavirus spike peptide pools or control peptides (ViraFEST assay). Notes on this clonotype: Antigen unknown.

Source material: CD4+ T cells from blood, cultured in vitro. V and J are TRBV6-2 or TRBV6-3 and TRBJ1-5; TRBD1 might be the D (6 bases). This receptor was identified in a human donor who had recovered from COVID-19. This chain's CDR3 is CASRNRVFEQPQHF. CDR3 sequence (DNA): TGTGCCAGCCGAAACAGGGTGTTCGAACAGCCCCAGCATTTT.